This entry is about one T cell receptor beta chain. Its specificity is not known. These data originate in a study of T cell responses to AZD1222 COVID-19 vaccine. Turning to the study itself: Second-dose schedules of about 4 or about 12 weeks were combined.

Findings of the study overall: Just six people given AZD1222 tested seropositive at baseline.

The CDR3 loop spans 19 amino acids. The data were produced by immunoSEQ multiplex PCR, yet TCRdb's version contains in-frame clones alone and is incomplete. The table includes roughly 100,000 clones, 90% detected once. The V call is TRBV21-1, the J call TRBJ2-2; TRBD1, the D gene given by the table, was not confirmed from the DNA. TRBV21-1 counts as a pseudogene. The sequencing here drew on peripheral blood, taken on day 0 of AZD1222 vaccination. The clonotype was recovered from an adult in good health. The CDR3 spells CASSKGGTNERMNTGELFF. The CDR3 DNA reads TGTGCCAGCAGCAAAGGGGGGACAAACGAGAGAATGAACACCGGGGAGCTGTTTTTT.